This T cell receptor (beta chain) derives from a study of OX40 agonist ivuxolimab in advanced cancers. Study outcomes and limitations: Expanded clones were, on average, more numerous among CD8+ T cells than CD4+.

If patients had autoimmune disease history or systemic immunosuppression, they were excluded. The data were produced by immunoSEQ multiplex PCR, yet TCRdb's version contains in-frame clones alone and is incomplete. The profile covers some 96,000 clones, with roughly 80% appearing a single time and more than 1.1% taken by the ten largest. The CDR3 covers 15 residues. Germline V CDR1 and CDR2: LGHNA, YSLEER. V shed 1 base and J shed 3 bases, with 9 bases lying between them. As concerns this clone: Its antigen remains unknown.

V usage is TRBV4-3 and J usage is TRBJ2-2; D is possibly TRBD1 (5 bases). The starting material was CD4+ or CD8+ T cells sorted from blood, obtained in a trial of the OX40 agonist ivuxolimab. The origin of this receptor is an adult with an advanced solid tumor such as melanoma, head and neck, liver or kidney cancer. CDR3: CASSQGGRDTGELFF. The CDR3, as DNA: TGCGCCAGCAGCCAAGGGGGCAGGGACACCGGGGAGCTGTTTTTT.